Reported below is one T cell receptor beta chain. The data originate from a study of blood T cell repertoires in COVID-19. Study overall: Acute-phase and convalescent COVID-19 samples originated in the United States, Italy and Spain.

Measured with immunoSEQ multiplex PCR; TCRdb has only the in-frame clones, and not every one. This table has around 100,000 clones, around nine tenths appearing once. V was clipped by 0 bases and J by 8 bases, with 13 bases between them. The CDR3 is made up of 14 amino acids. Per the germline V gene, CDR1 is SGHAT and CDR2 is FQNNGV. Specimen: peripheral blood. The chain couples TRBV11-2 to TRBJ1-2; tentative D call: TRBD1 (5 bases). The sequence was obtained from a human donor in a cohort sampled during active COVID-19. This chain's CDR3 is CASSLDGAGRGYTF. DNA for the CDR3: TGTGCCAGCAGCTTAGATGGGGCCGGTCGGGGCTACACCTTC.